This T cell receptor beta chain was profiled in a study of T cells in Graves' hyperthyroidism and ophthalmopathy. Inclusion characteristics of ophthalmopathy patients comprised a Clinical Activity Score of at least 3, a NOSPECS grade of at least 4, and duration under 3 months. V was pared by 6 bases and J by 4 bases, with 9 bases of the junction left unmatched. CDR3 size: 15 residues. Study conclusions and caveats: Most thyroid-expanded clonotypes above 0.001 were also found in blood.

This clonotype was seen many times. Its antigen is still unknown. Amplification targeted TCR beta CDR3 regions from RNA transcripts. During a first-round RT-PCR of the TCR CDR3, the HTBI primer set was used. TCRdb re-called the multiplex PCR reads through MiXCR, storing one row per CDR3 protein. The sample shows fewer than 750,000 distinct CDR3 sequences, 14% to 15% of them seen only once. Source material: blood. This receptor was taken from a woman aged 40 to 50 with Graves' ophthalmopathy. The gene calls are TRBV12-3 or TRBV12-4 and TRBJ2-7, with 10 positions matching TRBD2. The CDR3 region is CASSPSGRAAYEQYF. The CDR3 bases are TGTGCCAGCAGCCCCAGCGGGAGGGCCGCGTACGAGCAGTACTTC.